A single sample is the source of the 20 T cell receptor beta chains below, sequenced in a study of long-term antiretroviral therapy in people with HIV. Sequencing used immunoSEQ v3.0 at survey level. The data were produced by immunoSEQ multiplex PCR, yet TCRdb's version contains in-frame clones alone and is incomplete. The repertoire holds some 28,000 clones, with around 85% as singletons. This specimen was unsorted PBMCs, taken 3 years after starting antiretroviral therapy. Receptor source: a man aged 35-49 years with HIV.

V is TRBV10-2 and J is TRBJ2-7; D unresolved. V lost 8 bases and J lost 3, with 8 bases in between. There are 11 residues in the CDR3. In germline, CDR1 is WSHSY, CDR2 SAAADI. The chain's CDR3 is CASRHDYEQYF. The CDR3 nucleotides are TGCGCCAGCCGACACGACTACGAGCAGTACTTC.

The chain has TRBV30 and TRBJ1-4; maybe TRBD1 (6 bases). Germline CDR1 and CDR2: GTSNPN and SVGIG (reference sequence). V lost 2 bases, J lost 0 bases, and 7 bases lay in between. The CDR3 has 14 residues. This CDR3 is CAWSRGSTNEKLFF. In DNA, the CDR3 is TGTGCCTGGAGTAGGGGGTCAACTAATGAAAAACTGTTTTTT. The whole variable domain, remainder taken from reference TRBV30 and TRBJ1-4, is SQTIHQWPATLVQPVGSPLSLECTVEGTSNPNLYWYRQAAGRGLQLLFYSVGIGQISSEVPQNLSASRPQDRQFILSSKKLLLSDSGFYLCAWSRGSTNEKLFFGSGTQLSVL.

The V gene is TRBV18, the J gene TRBJ2-2, with D tentatively TRBD1 or TRBD2 (5 bases each). The CDR3 is 17 residues long. Germline CDR1 reads KGHSH; CDR2 reads LQKENI. With 2 bases removed from V and 0 bases from J, the gap between germline ends came to 13 bases. This chain's CDR3 is CASSPYRGAANTGELFF. The CDR3 DNA sequence: TGTGCCAGCTCACCATACAGAGGGGCGGCGAACACCGGGGAGCTGTTTTTT. The full variable domain, rest sourced from reference TRBV18 and TRBJ2-2, is NAGVMQNPRHLVRRRGQEARLRCSPMKGHSHVYWYRQLPEEGLKFMVYLQKENIIDESGMPKERFSAEFPKEGPSILRIQQVVRGDSAAYFCASSPYRGAANTGELFFGEGSRLTVL.

V gene TRBV18 combines with J gene TRBJ2-4; 8 bases are shared with TRBD1. This CDR3 spans 13 amino acids. Germline V lookup: CDR1 KGHSH, CDR2 LQKENI. V gave up 3 bases and J gave up 7 bases; unmatched junction bases: 2. CDR3 DNA: TGTGCCAGCTCACCGGGACAGGCCAACATTCAGTACTTC. Its protein is CASSPGQANIQYF. Supplemented by reference TRBV18 and TRBJ2-4, the full variable domain reads NAGVMQNPRHLVRRRGQEARLRCSPMKGHSHVYWYRQLPEEGLKFMVYLQKENIIDESGMPKERFSAEFPKEGPSILRIQQVVRGDSAAYFCASSPGQANIQYFGAGTRLSVL.

The rearrangement links TRBV10-2 to TRBJ2-1; a weak D match, TRBD2 (5 bases). The CDR3 extends over 14 amino acids. Between the trimmed V and J ends, which lost 6 bases and 5 bases, there was a span of 14 bases. Germline V gene data show CDR1 as WSHSY and CDR2 as SAAADI. The CDR3 DNA is TGCGCCAGCAGAGACGCCGGGAACAACAATGAGCAGTTCTTC. Its translation: CASRDAGNNNEQFF.

The chain uses TRBV30 and TRBJ1-2; D is undetermined. Germline CDR1 GTSNPN, CDR2 SVGIG (reference sequence). The CDR3 totals 14 residues. Trimming took off 3 bases at V and 4 bases at J, with 15 bases between the two ends. This chain's CDR3 is CAWRKLGRSYGYTF. The CDR3 nucleotides read TGTGCCTGGAGGAAATTGGGCAGGAGCTATGGCTACACCTTC.

This clone was seen a handful of times. The genes are TRBV10-3 and TRBJ1-2; TRBD1 matches at 8 bases. This CDR3 has 16 residues. The V segment lost 0 bases and the J segment 1 base; nucleotides outside the gene matches: 4. Germline loops: CDR1 ENHRY, CDR2 SYGVKD. The CDR3 region has the DNA TGTGCCATCAGTGAGTCCCCGGACAGGGTTAACTATGGCTACACCTTC. Its protein is CAISESPDRVNYGYTF.

The chain couples TRBV5-6 to TRBJ2-5; TRBD2 might be the D (7 bases). Trimming took off 0 bases at V and 9 bases at J, with 24 bases between the two ends. The germline gives CDR1 SGHDT, CDR2 YYEEEE. This CDR3 spans 17 amino acids. The CDR3 region is CASSLGGAAGAGYPQYF. The CDR3 region has the DNA TGTGCCAGCAGCTTGGGGGGGGCCGCGGGGGCCGGGTATCCCCAGTACTTC.

The chain links TRBV19 to TRBJ2-2; the D gene is possibly TRBD2 (6 bases). V dropped 10 bases and J dropped 6 bases, with 21 bases sitting between them. CDR3 length: 15 residues. CDR1 is LNHDA and CDR2 is SQIVND in the germline V gene (reference sequence). CDR3: CATYAGIGGPGELFF. The CDR3 region has the DNA TGTGCCACCTACGCCGGGATTGGAGGGCCCGGGGAGCTGTTTTTT.

J is TRBJ1-5 and V is TRBV6-6; D is uncertain. This CDR3 is built from 13 residues. CDR1 MNHNY and CDR2 SVGAGI come from the germline V gene (reference sequence). V gave up 4 bases and J gave up 4 bases, with 8 bases separating them. CDR3 region: CASSSYRNQPQHF. The CDR3 DNA reads as TGTGCCAGCAGTTCTTATAGAAATCAGCCCCAGCATTTT.

The chain links TRBV28 to TRBJ1-5; D gene uncertain. Germline lookup yields CDR1 MDHEN and CDR2 SYDVKM. CDR3 length: 14 residues. V was cut by 2 bases and J by 3 bases, with 8 bases left in between. Here the CDR3 reads CASSLSQYNQPQHF. For the CDR3, the DNA is TGTGCCAGCAGTTTAAGTCAGTACAATCAGCCCCAGCATTTT.

The count of this clone is one. The V call is TRBV2, the J call TRBJ1-3; 8 bases map to TRBD1. Looked up from germline, CDR1 is SNHLY and CDR2 is FYNNEI. V lost 6 bases and J lost 1; bases outside the gene matches: 8. The CDR3 sequence is 16 residues long. The CDR3: CASRRSGGSSGNTIYF. The CDR3 DNA sequence: TGTGCCAGCAGGAGGTCAGGGGGCAGTTCTGGAAACACCATATATTTT.

V usage is TRBV19 and J usage is TRBJ2-2, with unresolved D. Trimming cost V 10 bases and J 2 bases, with 20 bases left between them. The germline gives CDR1 LNHDA, CDR2 SQIVND (reference sequence). CDR3 size: 16 residues. The DNA of the CDR3 is TGTGCCACCCAATCCCCGCCATTCACTAACACCGGGGAGCTGTTTTTT. Translation gives CATQSPPFTNTGELFF.

The chain has TRBV6-5 and TRBJ2-7; a possible D gene is TRBD1 (6 bases). Trimming took off 9 bases at V and 2 bases at J, with 14 bases between the two ends. This CDR3 comprises 13 residues. CDR1 and CDR2 (germline): MNHEY, SVGAGI. The CDR3 spells CASSGTTAYEQYF. DNA of the CDR3: TGTGCCAGTTCCGGGACAACTGCCTACGAGCAGTACTTC.

The gene calls are TRBV9 and TRBJ1-1; unclear D gene. The germline gives CDR1 SGDLS, CDR2 YYNGEE. V lost 3 bases and J 3 bases, leaving 6 bases between the germline ends. There are 12 residues in the CDR3. The CDR3 region has the DNA TGTGCCAGCAGCGGAAAGGACACTGAAGCTTTCTTT. This gives the protein CASSGKDTEAFF.

This clone was counted between two and nine times. The chain uses TRBV29-1 and TRBJ1-1; 7 positions match TRBD1. Germline V CDR1 and CDR2: SQVTM, ANQGSEA. J was trimmed by 4 bases and V by 1 base; bases with no gene match: 6. There are 14 residues in the CDR3. CDR3 DNA: TGCAGCGTTGAAGGGGCCAGGGGGGCCACTGAAGCTTTCTTT. It yields the protein CSVEGARGATEAFF.

The V call is TRBV5-5, the J call TRBJ2-2, with D possibly TRBD2 on 6 matching bases. V was clipped by 1 base and J by 6 bases, with 13 bases between them. Germline values: CDR1 SGHKS, CDR2 YYEKEE (reference sequence). The CDR3 is made up of 15 amino acids. As DNA, the CDR3 is TGTGCCAGCAGCTTGTACGGGGGTGGGGCCGGGGAGCTGTTTTTT. It translates to CASSLYGGGAGELFF.

This clone showed up just a few times. The rearrangement uses TRBV27 and TRBJ2-2; 14 positions agree with TRBD2. Per the germline V gene, CDR1 is MNHEY and CDR2 is SMNVEV (reference sequence). This CDR3 region has 17 residues. V lost 6 bases to trimming and J lost 5 bases; unmatched junction nucleotides: 8. The CDR3 sequence: CASRPGLAGEGTGELFF. CDR3 nucleotides: TGTGCCAGCAGACCGGGACTAGCGGGAGAGGGGACCGGGGAGCTGTTTTTT.

V is TRBV6-5 and J is TRBJ1-2; D call uncertain. The germline gives CDR1 MNHEY, CDR2 SVGAGI. Trimming removed 6 bases from V and 3 bases from J, with 14 bases in between. The CDR3 contains 14 residues. The CDR3 spells CASSPVRVDYGYTF. The CDR3 region has the DNA TGTGCCAGCAGCCCCGTGAGGGTCGACTATGGCTACACCTTC.

This clone was seen a handful of times. The chain links TRBV7-2 to TRBJ1-5; D is unresolved. Germline lookup yields CDR1 SGHTA and CDR2 FQGNSA. The CDR3 sequence is 13 residues long. The V end was cut by 5 bases, the J end by 6 bases, with 11 bases between. The CDR3 sequence is CASSPFAGQPQHF. DNA for the CDR3: TGTGCCAGCAGCCCCTTTGCGGGTCAGCCCCAGCATTTT. The full variable domain, in which reference TRBV7-2 and TRBJ1-5 provide the parts outside the CDR3, is GAGVSQSPSNKVTEKGKDVELRCDPISGHTALYWYRQSLGQGLEFLIYFQGNSAPDKSGLPSDRFSAERTGGSVSTLTIQRTQQEDSAVYLCASSPFAGQPQHFGDGTRLSIL.